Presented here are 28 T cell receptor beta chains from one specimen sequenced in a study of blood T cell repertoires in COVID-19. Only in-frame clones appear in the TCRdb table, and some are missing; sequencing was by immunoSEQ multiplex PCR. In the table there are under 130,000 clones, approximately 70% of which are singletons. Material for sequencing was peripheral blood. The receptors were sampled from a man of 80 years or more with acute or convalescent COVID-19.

The CDR3 protein is CASSLETSGRTDTQYF. CDR3 DNA: TGTGCCAGCAGCTTAGAGACTAGCGGGCGCACAGATACGCAGTATTTT. This chain joins TRBV7-9 and TRBJ2-3; 10 nucleotides agree with TRBD2. V shed 1 base and J 1 base; nucleotides not matched to a gene: 2. Germline lookup yields CDR1 SEHNR and CDR2 FQNEAQ (reference sequence). This CDR3 is 16 amino acids long.

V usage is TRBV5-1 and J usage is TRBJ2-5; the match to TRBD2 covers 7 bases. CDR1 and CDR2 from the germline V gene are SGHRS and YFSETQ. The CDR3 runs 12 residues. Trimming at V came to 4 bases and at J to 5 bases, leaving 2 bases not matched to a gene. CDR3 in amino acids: CASSREGETQYF. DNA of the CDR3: TGCGCCAGCAGCAGGGAGGGGGAGACCCAGTACTTC.

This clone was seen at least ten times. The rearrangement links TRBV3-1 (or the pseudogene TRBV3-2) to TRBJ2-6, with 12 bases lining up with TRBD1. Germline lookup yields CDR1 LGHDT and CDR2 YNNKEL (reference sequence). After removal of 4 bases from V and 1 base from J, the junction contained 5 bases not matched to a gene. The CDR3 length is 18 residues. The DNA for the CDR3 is TGTGCCAGCAGCCCCCGGGACAGGGGGCGGTCTGGGGCCAACGTCCTGACTTTC. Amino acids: CASSPRDRGRSGANVLTF.

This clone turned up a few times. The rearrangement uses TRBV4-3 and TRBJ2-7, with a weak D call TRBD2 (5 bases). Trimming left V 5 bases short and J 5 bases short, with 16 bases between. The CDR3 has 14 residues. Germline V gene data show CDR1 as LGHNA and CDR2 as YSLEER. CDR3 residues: CASSLRARRDEQYF. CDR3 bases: TGCGCCAGCAGCTTGAGGGCCAGGAGAGACGAGCAGTACTTC.

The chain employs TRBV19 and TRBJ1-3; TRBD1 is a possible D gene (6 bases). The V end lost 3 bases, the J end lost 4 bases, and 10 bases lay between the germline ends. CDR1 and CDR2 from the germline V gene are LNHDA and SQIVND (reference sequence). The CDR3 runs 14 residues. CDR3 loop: CASSIQGQGNTIYF. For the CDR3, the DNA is TGTGCCAGTAGTATCCAGGGGCAAGGAAACACCATATATTTT.

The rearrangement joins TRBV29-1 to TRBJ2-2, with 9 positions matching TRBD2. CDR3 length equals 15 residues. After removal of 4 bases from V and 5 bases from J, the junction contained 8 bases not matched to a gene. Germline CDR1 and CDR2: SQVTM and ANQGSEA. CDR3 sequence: CSVALGLADTGELFF. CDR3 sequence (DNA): TGCAGCGTTGCGTTGGGACTAGCAGATACCGGGGAGCTGTTTTTT.

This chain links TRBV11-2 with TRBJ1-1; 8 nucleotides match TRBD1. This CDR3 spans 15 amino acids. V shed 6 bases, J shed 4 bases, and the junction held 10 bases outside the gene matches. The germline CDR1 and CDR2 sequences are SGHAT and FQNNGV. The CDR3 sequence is CASSFNVGQGTEAFF. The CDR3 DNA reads TGTGCCAGCAGTTTCAATGTAGGACAGGGCACTGAAGCTTTCTTT. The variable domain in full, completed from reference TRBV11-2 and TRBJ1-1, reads EAGVAQSPRYKIIEKRQSVAFWCNPISGHATLYWYQQILGQGPKLLIQFQNNGVVDDSQLPKDRFSAERLKGVDSTLKIQPAKLEDSAVYLCASSFNVGQGTEAFFGQGTRLTVV.

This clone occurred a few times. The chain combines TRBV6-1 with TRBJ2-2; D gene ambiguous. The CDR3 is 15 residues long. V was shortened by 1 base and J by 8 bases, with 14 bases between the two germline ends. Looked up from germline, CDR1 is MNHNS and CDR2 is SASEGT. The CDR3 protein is CASSEVAPEEGELFF. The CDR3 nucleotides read TGTGCCAGCAGTGAAGTAGCCCCCGAGGAAGGGGAGCTGTTTTTT.

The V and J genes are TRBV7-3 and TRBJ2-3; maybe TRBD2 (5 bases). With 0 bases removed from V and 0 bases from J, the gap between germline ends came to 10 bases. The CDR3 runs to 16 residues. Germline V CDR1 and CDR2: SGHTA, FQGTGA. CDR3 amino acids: CASSLTADSSTDTQYF. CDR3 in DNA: TGTGCCAGCAGCTTAACGGCGGACTCTAGCACAGATACGCAGTATTTT.

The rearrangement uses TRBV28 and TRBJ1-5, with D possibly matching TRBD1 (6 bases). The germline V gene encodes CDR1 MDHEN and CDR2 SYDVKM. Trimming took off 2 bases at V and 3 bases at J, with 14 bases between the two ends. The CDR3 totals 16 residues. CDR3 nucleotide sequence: TGTGCCAGCAGTTTAATCCCAGGGGAAGTCAATCAGCCCCAGCATTTT. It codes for CASSLIPGEVNQPQHF.

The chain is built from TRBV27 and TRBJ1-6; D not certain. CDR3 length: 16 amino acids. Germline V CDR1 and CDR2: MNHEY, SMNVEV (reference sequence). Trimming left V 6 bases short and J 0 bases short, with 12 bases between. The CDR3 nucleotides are TGTGCCAGCAGAAGAGCAGGAAGCTCCTATAATTCACCCCTCCACTTT. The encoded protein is CASRRAGSSYNSPLHF.

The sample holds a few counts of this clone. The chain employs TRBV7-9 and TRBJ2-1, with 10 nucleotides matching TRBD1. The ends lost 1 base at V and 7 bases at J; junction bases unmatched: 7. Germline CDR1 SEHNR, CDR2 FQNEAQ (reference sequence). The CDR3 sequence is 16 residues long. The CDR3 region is CASSLGRGTGENEQFF. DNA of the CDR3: TGTGCCAGCAGCTTAGGTAGGGGGACAGGGGAAAATGAGCAGTTCTTC.

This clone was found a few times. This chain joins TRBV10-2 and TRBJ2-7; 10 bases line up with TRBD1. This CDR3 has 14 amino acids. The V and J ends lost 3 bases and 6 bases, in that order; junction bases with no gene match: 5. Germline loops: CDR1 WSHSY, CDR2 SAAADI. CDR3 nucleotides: TGCGCCAGCAGTGACTGGGACAGGGGTCCCGAGCAGTACTTC. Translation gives CASSDWDRGPEQYF.

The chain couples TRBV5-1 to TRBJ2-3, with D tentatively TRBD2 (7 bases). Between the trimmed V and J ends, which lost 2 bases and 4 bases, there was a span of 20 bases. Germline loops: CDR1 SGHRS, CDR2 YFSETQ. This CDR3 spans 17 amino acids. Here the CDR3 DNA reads TGCGCCAGCAGCTTATACCCAGCGGGACAAGTCCCAGATACGCAGTATTTT. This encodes CASSLYPAGQVPDTQYF.

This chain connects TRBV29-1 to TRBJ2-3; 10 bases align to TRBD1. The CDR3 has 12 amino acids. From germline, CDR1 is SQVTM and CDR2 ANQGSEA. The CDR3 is CTGQGGRDTQYF. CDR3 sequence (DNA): TGCACCGGACAGGGGGGTAGAGATACGCAGTATTTT.

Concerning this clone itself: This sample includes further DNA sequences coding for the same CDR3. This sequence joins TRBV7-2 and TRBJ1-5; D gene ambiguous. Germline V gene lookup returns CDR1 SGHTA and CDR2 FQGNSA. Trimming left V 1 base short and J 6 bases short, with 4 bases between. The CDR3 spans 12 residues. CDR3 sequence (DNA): TGTGCCAGCAGCTTAGACATTCAGCCCCAGCATTTT. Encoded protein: CASSLDIQPQHF.

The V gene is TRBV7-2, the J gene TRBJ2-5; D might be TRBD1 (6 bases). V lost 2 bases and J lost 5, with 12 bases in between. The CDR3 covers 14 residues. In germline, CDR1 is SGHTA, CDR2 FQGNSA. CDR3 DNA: TGTGCCAGCAGCTTAACGGGACAAGGGGAGACCCAGTACTTC. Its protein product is CASSLTGQGETQYF.

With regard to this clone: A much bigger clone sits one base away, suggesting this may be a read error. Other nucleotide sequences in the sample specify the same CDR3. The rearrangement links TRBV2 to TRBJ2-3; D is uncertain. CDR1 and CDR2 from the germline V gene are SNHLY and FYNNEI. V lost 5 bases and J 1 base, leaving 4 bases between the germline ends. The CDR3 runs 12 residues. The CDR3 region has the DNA TGTGCCAGCAGTTCGGGCACAGATACGCAGTATTTT. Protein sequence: CASSSGTDTQYF. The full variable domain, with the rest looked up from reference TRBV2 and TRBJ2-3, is EPEVTQTPSHQVTQMGQEVILRCVPISNHLYFYWYRQILGQKVEFLVSFYNNEISEKSEIFDDQFSVERPDGSNFTLKIRSTKLEDSAMYFCASSSGTDTQYFGPGTRLTVL.

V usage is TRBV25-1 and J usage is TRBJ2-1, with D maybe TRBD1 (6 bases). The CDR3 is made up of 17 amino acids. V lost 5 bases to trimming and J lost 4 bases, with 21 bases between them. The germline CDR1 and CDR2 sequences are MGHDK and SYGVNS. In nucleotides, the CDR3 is TGTGCCAGCAGTACAAACAGGGAGTCGACACGGTACAATGAGCAGTTCTTC. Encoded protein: CASSTNRESTRYNEQFF.

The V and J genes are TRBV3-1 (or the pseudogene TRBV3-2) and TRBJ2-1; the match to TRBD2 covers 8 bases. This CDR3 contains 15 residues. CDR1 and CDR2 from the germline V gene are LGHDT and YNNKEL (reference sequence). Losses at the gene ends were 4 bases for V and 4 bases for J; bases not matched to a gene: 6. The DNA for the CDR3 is TGTGCCAGCAGCCCGGGACTAGTATCATACAATGAGCAGTTCTTC. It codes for CASSPGLVSYNEQFF.

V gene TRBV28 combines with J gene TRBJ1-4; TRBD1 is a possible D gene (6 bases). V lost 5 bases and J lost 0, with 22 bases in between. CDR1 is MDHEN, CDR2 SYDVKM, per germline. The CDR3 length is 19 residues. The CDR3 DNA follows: TGTGCCAGCAGTCCCACAGGGATGGGGGGGCCTGCAACTAATGAAAAACTGTTTTTT. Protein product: CASSPTGMGGPATNEKLFF.

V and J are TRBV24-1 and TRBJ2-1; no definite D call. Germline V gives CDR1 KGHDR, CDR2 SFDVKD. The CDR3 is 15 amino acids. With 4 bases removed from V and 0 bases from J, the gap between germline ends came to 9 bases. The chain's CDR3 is CATSEAASSYNEQFF. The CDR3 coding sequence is TGTGCCACCAGTGAGGCGGCCAGCTCCTACAATGAGCAGTTCTTC.

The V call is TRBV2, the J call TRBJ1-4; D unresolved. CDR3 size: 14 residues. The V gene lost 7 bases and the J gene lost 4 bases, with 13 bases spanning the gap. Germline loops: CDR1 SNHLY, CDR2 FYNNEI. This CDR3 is CASNGGLGNEKLFF. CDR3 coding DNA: TGTGCCAGCAATGGAGGGCTCGGTAATGAAAAACTGTTTTTT.

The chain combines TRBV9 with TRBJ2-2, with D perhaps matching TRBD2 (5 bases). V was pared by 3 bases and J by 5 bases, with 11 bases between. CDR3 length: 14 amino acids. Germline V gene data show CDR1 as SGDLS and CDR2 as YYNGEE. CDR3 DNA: TGTGCCAGCAGCGAGGATGGGAGAACCGGGGAGCTGTTTTTT. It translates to CASSEDGRTGELFF.

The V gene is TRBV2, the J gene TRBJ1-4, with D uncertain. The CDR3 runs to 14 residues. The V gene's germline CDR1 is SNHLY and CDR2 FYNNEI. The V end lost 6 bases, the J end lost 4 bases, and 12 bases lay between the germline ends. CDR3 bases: TGTGCCAGCAGAGAAACGGGTTTTAATGAAAAACTGTTTTTT. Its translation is CASRETGFNEKLFF.

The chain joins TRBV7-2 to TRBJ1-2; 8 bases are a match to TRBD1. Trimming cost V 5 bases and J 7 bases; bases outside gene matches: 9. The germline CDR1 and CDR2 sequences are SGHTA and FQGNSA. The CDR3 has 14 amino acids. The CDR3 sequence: CASSPDRVGSGYTF. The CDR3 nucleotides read TGTGCCAGCAGCCCGGACAGGGTAGGGAGTGGCTACACCTTC.

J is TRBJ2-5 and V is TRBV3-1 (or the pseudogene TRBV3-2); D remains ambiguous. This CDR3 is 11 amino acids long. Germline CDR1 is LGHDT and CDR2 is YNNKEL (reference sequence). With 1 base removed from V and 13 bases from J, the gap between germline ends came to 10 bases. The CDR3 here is CASSQGAVGYF. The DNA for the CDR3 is TGTGCCAGCAGCCAAGGGGCAGTGGGGTACTTC.

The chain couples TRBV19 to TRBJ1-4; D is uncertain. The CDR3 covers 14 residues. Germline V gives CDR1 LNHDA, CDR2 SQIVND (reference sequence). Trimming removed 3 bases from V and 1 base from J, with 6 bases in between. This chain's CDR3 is CASSILGTNEKLFF. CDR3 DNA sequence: TGTGCCAGTAGTATTCTCGGAACTAATGAAAAACTGTTTTTT.